The clone carrying this T cell receptor (beta chain) was detected only a few times. Its specificity is not known. TCRdb reanalysed the 5' RACE reads using MiXCR and keeps one entry per CDR3 protein. The sample shows about 210,000 distinct CDR3 sequences, around 3.1% of them seen only once. In germline, CDR1 is LGHDT, CDR2 YNNKEL (reference sequence). The length of the CDR3 is 16 residues. V shed 0 bases, J shed 2 bases, and the junction held 6 bases outside the gene matches. The record originates from a study of T cells after yellow fever vaccination. Study-wide results and limits: The secondary response peaked faster, at day 5 versus 15, but was weaker.

This clonotype was sampled from a man younger than 35 who received the YFV17D yellow fever vaccine. The V call is TRBV3-1, the J call TRBJ2-5, with 7 positions matching TRBD1. This material consisted of CD4+ T cells sorted from PBMCs, taken 10 days after the yellow fever booster vaccination. The CDR3 loop is CASSQDRPGGQETQYF. In nucleotides, the CDR3 is TGTGCCAGCAGCCAAGATCGGCCAGGGGGTCAAGAGACCCAGTACTTC.